This T cell receptor (beta chain) comes out of a study of cytomegalovirus exposure and HLA in healthy donors. Notes on the study in general: Earlier analysis yielded a pattern in which most TCR beta V segments were productive about 87% or about 30% of the time. Cytomegalovirus-associated TCR beta chains were listed, numbering some 150. Looking again later, the authors saw that most CMV-associated TCR beta chains seemed HLA-restricted.

CDR3 length equals 17 residues. Trimming at V came to 4 bases and at J to 3 bases, leaving 12 bases not matched to a gene. Germline loops: CDR1 SGHRS, CDR2 YFSETQ. The PCR contained 60 Vbeta and 13 Jbeta primers. The data were produced by immunoSEQ multiplex PCR, yet TCRdb's version contains in-frame clones alone and is incomplete. The sample yields 150,000 to 200,000 clones, of which the top ten take up 1% to 1.5%. In regard to this clone: Antigen: not known.

The gene calls are TRBV5-1 and TRBJ1-2, with TRBD1 matching over 10 bases. This sequence originates from a woman aged 55-69 years in good health and CMV-seronegative. Sequenced: PBMCs. CDR3 sequence: CASSPGLGTGDDYGYTF. CDR3 sequence (DNA): TGCGCCAGCAGCCCCGGCCTCGGGACAGGGGACGACTATGGCTACACCTTC. Full variable domain (rest looked up from reference TRBV5-1 and TRBJ1-2): KAGVTQTPRYLIKTRGQQVTLSCSPISGHRSVSWYQQTPGQGLQFLFEYFSETQRNKGNFPGRFSGRQFSNSRSEMNVSTLELGDSALYLCASSPGLGTGDDYGYTFGSGTRLTVV.